This paragraph covers one TCR beta chain sequence. These data belong to a study of Ad26.COV2.S vaccination and SARS-CoV-2 variants. The CDR3 runs 16 residues. Trimming removed 6 bases at V and 0 bases at J, with 15 bases between. Germline V gene data show CDR1 as SNHLY and CDR2 as FYNNEI. Clones were read by immunoSEQ multiplex PCR, and TCRdb kept only the in-frame ones, dropping some. The sample holds some 520,000 clones, approximately 88% seen once. Sample treatment: 15 to 20 received Ad26.COV2.S at low or high dose, single or two shots; 5 received placebo; per-sample allocation not given. Day 63 following the first vaccine or placebo injection was when the samples were taken.

This receptor was identified in a person between 18 and 60 years old who received the Ad26.COV2.S COVID-19 vaccine or a placebo. V and J are TRBV2 and TRBJ1-3; D gene unclear. The material sequenced was peripheral blood, taken in a trial of Ad26.COV2.S vaccine versus placebo. This chain's CDR3 is CASSESRSVSGNTIYF. The DNA of the CDR3 is TGTGCCAGCAGCGAGTCACGGAGTGTCTCTGGAAACACCATATATTTT. The full variable domain, rest sourced from reference TRBV2 and TRBJ1-3, is EPEVTQTPSHQVTQMGQEVILRCVPISNHLYFYWYRQILGQKVEFLVSFYNNEISEKSEIFDDQFSVERPDGSNFTLKIRSTKLEDSAMYFCASSESRSVSGNTIYFGEGSWLTVV.